This TCR beta chain was documented in a study of neurological immune-mediated disorders. This clonotype was found many times. Antigen specificity is unknown. Regarding time point: technical triplicate 1. Losses at the gene ends were 1 base for V and 8 bases for J; bases not matched to a gene: 7. CDR3 size: 15 residues. CDR1 and CDR2 from the germline V gene are SGHTA and FQGNSA. The making of cDNA relied on 5'RACE with 10-nucleotide random UMIs. Per sequencing run, 15-18 subjects together gave over 180 million TCR-beta sequences. One entry per CDR3 protein, called by TCRdb with MiXCR from the 5' RACE reads. The sample shows 25,000 or so distinct CDR3 sequences, under 15% of them seen only once. Regarding the study as a whole: The study found no CDR3 amino acid sequences shared by expanded clones across subjects, suggesting private repertoires in all groups.

The clonotype comes from a female donor with HTLV-1-associated myelopathy (HAM/TSP). Source material: CD4+ T cells from blood. The rearrangement links TRBV7-2 to TRBJ2-2; 7 positions match TRBD2. The CDR3 sequence: CASSLVSGGGGELFF. CDR3 nucleotide sequence: TGTGCCAGCAGCTTAGTTTCCGGGGGAGGGGGGGAGCTGTTTTTT.